A single sample is the source of the 30 T cell receptor beta chains below, sequenced in a study of blood T cells in healthy people across ages. A sample-barcoded 5' primer and a J-beta primer mix were used in a second PCR of about 7 to 12 cycles. TCRdb reprocessed the 5' RACE reads with MiXCR, giving one entry per CDR3 protein. This sample has some 760,000 distinct CDR3 sequences; around 25% occur once, and the top ten carry 9.4%. These same data were also listed under a study on T cells of mothers and their children.

Material: blood. These receptor sequences come from a boy aged 5 to 17 in good health.

This clonotype was picked up a small number of times. The chain carries TRBV9 and TRBJ2-5; D may be TRBD1 or TRBD2 (5 bases each). Judging by the DNA end, TRBJ2-7 fits better; the J call may be wrong. Germline CDR1 reads SGDLS; CDR2 reads YYNGEE. CDR3 length equals 16 residues. CDR3 sequence: CASSVGPGSSSYEQYF. CDR3 DNA: TGTGCCAGCAGCGTGGGTCCAGGGAGTAGCTCCTACGAGCAGTACTTC.

The chain has TRBV6-1 and TRBJ1-5, with D tentatively TRBD1 (6 bases). In germline, CDR1 is MNHNS, CDR2 SASEGT. V lost 1 base and J 6 bases, leaving 7 bases between the germline ends. This CDR3 is 13 amino acids long. CDR3 coding DNA: TGTGCCAGCAGTGAAGAGGGGGGTCAGCCCCAGCATTTT. Translating it yields CASSEEGGQPQHF.

As for this clonotype: The conserved phenylalanine or tryptophan is not found at the CDR3 terminus, so this likely reflects a read error. The chain uses TRBV5-1 and TRBJ2-6; the D call may be TRBD1 or TRBD2 (5 bases each). V was shortened by 1 base and J by 0 bases, with 11 bases between the two germline ends. Germline CDR1 SGHRS, CDR2 YFSETQ. The CDR3 contains 17 residues. DNA of the CDR3: TGCGCCAGCAGCTTGAGAGGGGTGGGCTCTGGGGCCAACGTCCTGACTTTA. Its translation is CASSLRGVGSGANVLTL.

CDR3 nucleotides: TGCAGTGCTAGAGTTCGGCAGGGGGCTTCCTACAATGAGCAGTTCTTC. Protein: CSARVRQGASYNEQFF. The chain uses TRBV20-1 and TRBJ2-1, with 8 bases fitting TRBD1. The V gene end was trimmed by 1 base and the J gene end by 1 base; junction bases not matched to a gene: 6. The CDR3 length is 16 residues. Germline V lookup: CDR1 DFQATT, CDR2 SNEGSKA (reference sequence).

This clonotype was seen a few times. This chain joins TRBV29-1 and TRBJ2-7, with 7 bases fitting TRBD1. Germline lookup yields CDR1 SQVTM and CDR2 ANQGSEA. This CDR3 is built from 15 residues. After removal of 4 bases from V and 3 bases from J, the junction contained 12 bases not matched to a gene. The DNA of the CDR3 is TGCAGCGTTGGATTCCGGGACAGAAACCTCTACGAGCAGTACTTC. This gives the protein CSVGFRDRNLYEQYF.

The rearrangement uses TRBV7-2 and TRBJ2-3, with 10 bases identical to TRBD2. The length of the CDR3 is 19 residues. Trimming took 1 base from V and 4 from J; bases not matched to a gene: 14. From germline, CDR1 is SGHTA and CDR2 FQGNSA. CDR3 sequence reads: CASSLVLGSSGRRADTQYF. CDR3 nucleotide sequence: TGTGCCAGCAGCTTAGTGTTGGGCTCTAGCGGGAGACGGGCAGATACGCAGTATTTT.

The chain couples TRBV29-1 to TRBJ2-7; perhaps TRBD2 as D (5 bases). From germline, CDR1 is SQVTM and CDR2 ANQGSEA. This CDR3 spans 13 amino acids. Trimming removed 1 base at V and 2 bases at J, with 9 bases between. The DNA of the CDR3 is TGCAGCGTTGAAGCGGGGATAACCTACGAGCAGTACTTC. Its protein product is CSVEAGITYEQYF.

This clonotype was picked up a small number of times. The chain links TRBV9 to TRBJ2-7; 7 nucleotides match TRBD2. From germline, CDR1 is SGDLS and CDR2 YYNGEE. This CDR3 is built from 15 residues. V lost 0 bases, J lost 4 bases, and 7 bases stayed unmatched. The CDR3 coding sequence is TGTGCCAGCAGCGTAGGTTGGGACTACTCTTACGAGCAGTACTTC. Translation: CASSVGWDYSYEQYF.

This chain uses TRBV5-1 with TRBJ1-2, with 9 nucleotides matching TRBD1. Per the germline V gene, CDR1 is SGHRS and CDR2 is YFSETQ. This CDR3 is built from 14 residues. V lost 9 bases and J lost 5; bases outside the gene matches: 11. Here the CDR3 DNA reads TGCGCCAAAACCGGGACAGGGTACCGTTATGGCTACACCTTC. It yields the protein CAKTGTGYRYGYTF.

This clonotype was detected a few times. The gene calls are TRBV4-1 and TRBJ1-6, with D unresolved. Looked up from germline, CDR1 is MGHRA and CDR2 is YSYEKL. V was clipped by 4 bases and J by 9 bases, with 7 bases between them. This CDR3 region has 12 residues. The CDR3 reads CASSLGSSPLHF. Here the CDR3 DNA reads TGCGCCAGCAGCCTAGGCAGTTCACCCCTCCACTTT.

This chain uses TRBV7-9 with TRBJ2-5, with D perhaps assigned TRBD1 or TRBD2 (5 bases each). Trimming removed 2 bases at V and 5 bases at J, with 18 bases between. The germline V gene has CDR1 SEHNR and CDR2 FQNEAQ (reference sequence). This CDR3 is built from 16 residues. CDR3 sequence (DNA): TGTGCCAGCAGCTTATTTTTTGGGACCCACGGGGAGACCCAGTACTTC. Its protein product is CASSLFFGTHGETQYF.

This clonotype occurred a few times. J is TRBJ1-1 and V is TRBV5-1; D gene uncertain. The CDR3 has 14 amino acids. The V gene lost 0 bases and the J gene lost 1 base, with 7 bases spanning the gap. The germline CDR1 and CDR2 sequences are SGHRS and YFSETQ. The CDR3 DNA reads as TGCGCCAGCAGCTTGGCGCAGGCGAACACTGAAGCTTTCTTT. Translated, it gives CASSLAQANTEAFF.

This clonotype was picked up a small number of times. V is TRBV12-5 and J is TRBJ1-1, with a tentative D call TRBD1 (6 bases). Between the trimmed V and J ends, which lost 3 bases and 6 bases, there was a span of 17 bases. Germline CDR1 and CDR2: LGHNT and FRNRAP. CDR3 length equals 15 residues. In DNA, the CDR3 is TGTGCTAGTGGTTTTGACTCGGGACAACTCTCTGAAGCTTTCTTT. Its protein is CASGFDSGQLSEAFF.

V is TRBV4-2 and J is TRBJ2-1; D is possibly TRBD2 (5 bases). V was pared by 0 bases and J by 5 bases, with 20 bases between. Per the germline V gene, CDR1 is LGHNA and CDR2 is YNFKEQ. The CDR3 totals 18 residues. The CDR3: CASSQEDRLALTNNEQFF. The DNA for the CDR3 is TGTGCCAGCAGCCAAGAAGACCGCCTAGCCCTTACTAACAATGAGCAGTTCTTC.

The chain uses TRBV7-3 and TRBJ2-5; TRBD2 matches 12 bases. Near its end, the DNA agrees better with TRBJ2-1, so the J call may be wrong. The length of the CDR3 is 16 residues. Per the germline V gene, CDR1 is SGHTA and CDR2 is FQGTGA. CDR3 residues: CASSWTSGKSYNEQFF. DNA for the CDR3: TGTGCCAGCAGTTGGACTAGCGGGAAATCCTACAATGAGCAGTTCTTC.

V is TRBV28 and J is TRBJ2-5; 7 nucleotides agree with TRBD2. J lost 5 bases, V lost 1 base, and 4 bases had no gene match. CDR3 length equals 14 residues. Germline V gene lookup returns CDR1 MDHEN and CDR2 SYDVKM. CDR3 residues: CASSLYGGGETQYF. CDR3 DNA sequence: TGTGCCAGCAGTTTATACGGGGGAGGGGAGACCCAGTACTTC.

V is TRBV7-3 and J is TRBJ1-5, with 9 bases that match TRBD1. After removal of 4 bases from V and 8 bases from J, the junction contained 9 bases not matched to a gene. Germline CDR1 is SGHTA and CDR2 is FQGTGA. This CDR3 contains 15 residues. The CDR3 sequence: CASSYSGTGPKPQHF. CDR3 in DNA: TGTGCCAGCAGCTACTCCGGGACAGGGCCGAAGCCCCAGCATTTT.

In its sample, this clonotype was seen a few times. The chain employs TRBV4-3 and TRBJ2-1; D ambiguous. Trimming removed 1 base from V and 0 bases from J, with 13 bases in between. Germline CDR1 LGHNA, CDR2 YSLEER. CDR3 length: 17 residues. CDR3 region: CASSQATGLSSYNEQFF. The CDR3, as DNA: TGCGCCAGCAGCCAAGCTACCGGCCTGAGCTCCTACAATGAGCAGTTCTTC.

This clonotype was counted only a few times. V and J are TRBV6-1 and TRBJ2-2; the D call may be TRBD1 or TRBD2 (5 bases each). This CDR3 has 14 amino acids. Germline values: CDR1 MNHNS, CDR2 SASEGT. V dropped 8 bases and J dropped 2 bases, with 12 bases sitting between them. For the CDR3, the DNA is TGTGCCAGCGGCCGGGACCTTAACACCGGGGAGCTGTTTTTT. This encodes CASGRDLNTGELFF.

This clonotype was seen a few times. This chain joins TRBV5-1 and TRBJ1-4; D call uncertain. This CDR3 contains 15 residues. The germline V gene has CDR1 SGHRS and CDR2 YFSETQ. V lost 0 bases and J 5 bases, leaving 11 bases between the germline ends. The CDR3 region is CASSLEASYNEKLFF. The DNA for the CDR3 is TGCGCCAGCAGCTTGGAGGCCAGCTACAATGAAAAACTGTTTTTT.

This clonotype was seen more than once but under ten times. The chain has TRBV6-6 and TRBJ1-2; TRBD1 agrees at 7 bases. The CDR3 is made up of 15 amino acids. V was pared by 6 bases and J by 8 bases, with 15 bases of the junction left unmatched. CDR1 is MNHNY and CDR2 is SVGAGI in the germline V gene (reference sequence). DNA for the CDR3: TGTGCCAGCAGGCTGACAGGGACCCACCCCTCGGGCTACACCTTC. Translated: CASRLTGTHPSGYTF.

This clonotype was counted only a few times. The chain uses TRBV4-1 and TRBJ1-2; no firm D call. With 5 bases removed from V and 2 bases from J, the gap between germline ends came to 15 bases. This CDR3 has 15 residues. The germline V gene has CDR1 MGHRA and CDR2 YSYEKL. The CDR3, as DNA: TGCGCCAGCAGCTCTCTCCCAACTCAGAACTATGGCTACACCTTC. Translation: CASSSLPTQNYGYTF.

This clonotype was found a few times. The V call is TRBV20-1, the J call TRBJ2-1; D might be TRBD1 (6 bases). Germline assignment: CDR1 DFQATT and CDR2 SNEGSKA (reference sequence). This CDR3 has 12 amino acids. The V end was cut by 6 bases, the J end by 7 bases, with 13 bases between. The CDR3 loop is CSARTQGNEQFF. CDR3 nucleotide sequence: TGCAGTGCCAGAACCCAGGGGAATGAGCAGTTCTTC.

CDR3 loop: CASSFPGGKTQYF. CDR3 in DNA: TGCGCCAGCAGCTTTCCTGGAGGGAAGACCCAGTACTTC. The chain joins TRBV5-1 to TRBJ2-7; tentative D call: TRBD2 (6 bases). The DNA end favors TRBJ2-5, so the J call may be wrong. The germline CDR1 and CDR2 sequences are SGHRS and YFSETQ. The CDR3 contains 13 residues.

This clonotype was seen just once. The chain carries TRBV4-2 and TRBJ2-4; 12 bases line up with TRBD2. This CDR3 is 16 amino acids long. V lost 5 bases and J lost 4; bases outside the gene matches: 6. The germline CDR1 and CDR2 sequences are LGHNA and YNFKEQ. CDR3 residues: CASSSGTSGLKNIQYF. CDR3 sequence (DNA): TGTGCCAGCAGCTCAGGGACTAGCGGGCTAAAAAACATTCAGTACTTC.

The chain joins TRBV4-1 to TRBJ1-6; no clear D. The CDR3 runs to 13 residues. CDR1 and CDR2 from the germline V gene are MGHRA and YSYEKL. V was pared by 0 bases and J by 11 bases, with 8 bases between. For the CDR3, the DNA is TGCGCCAGCAGCCAAGATCTAAAACCACCCCTCCACTTT. Translated: CASSQDLKPPLHF.

This clonotype was counted a few times. The chain combines TRBV18 with TRBJ2-5, with D perhaps TRBD1 (6 bases). The V gene lost 8 bases and the J gene lost 1 base, with 11 bases spanning the gap. Per germline, CDR1 KGHSH and CDR2 LQKENI. CDR3 size: 13 residues. DNA of the CDR3: TGTGCCAGCCGACCAGGGGCCCAAGAGACCCAGTACTTC. Its protein is CASRPGAQETQYF.

This clonotype showed up just a few times. The V gene is TRBV12-5, the J gene TRBJ2-1; 9 bases map to TRBD1. The end of the DNA is better explained by TRBJ2-7, so the J call may be wrong. The V gene's germline CDR1 is LGHNT and CDR2 FRNRAP. The CDR3 is 15 amino acids. CDR3 nucleotides: TGTGCTAGTGGCCGCGACAGGGGGAGCTCCTACGAGCAGTACTTC. It codes for CASGRDRGSSYEQYF.

This chain links TRBV28 with TRBJ2-1, with 9 positions matching TRBD2. Unmatched junction bases numbered 8, after V lost 2 bases and J lost 6 bases. Germline values: CDR1 MDHEN, CDR2 SYDVKM. This CDR3 has 16 residues. CDR3 protein: CASSLVDSGSSNEQFF. CDR3 coding DNA: TGTGCCAGCAGTTTAGTAGATAGCGGGAGCTCCAATGAGCAGTTCTTC.

This clonotype was seen a handful of times. The chain joins TRBV9 to TRBJ1-1; D might be TRBD1 (6 bases). Trimming shortened V by 2 bases and J by 0 bases, and 17 bases separated the two germline ends. CDR1 is SGDLS and CDR2 is YYNGEE in the germline V gene. The CDR3 length is 17 residues. The CDR3 DNA follows: TGTGCCAGCAGCGTGGGCCGGGCGGGACAACTGAACACTGAAGCTTTCTTT. The encoded protein is CASSVGRAGQLNTEAFF.